This T cell receptor (beta chain) was retrieved from a study of cytomegalovirus exposure and HLA in healthy donors. Whole-study findings and limits: The classifier reportedly diagnosed cytomegalovirus status with high sensitivity and specificity. Whilst most TCR sequences proved rare, a subset of public TCRs occurred across many donors. The authors confirmed in vitro that a few CMV-associated chains were specific for CMV antigens. A later analysis found first-cohort TCR clusters tended to co-occur in the 130 or so validation repertoires.

The assay was immunoSEQ multiplex PCR, and TCRdb's table has in-frame clones only and misses some. The sample has some 98,000 clones, about 90% seen once; the top ten hold 6.3%. Concerning this clone itself: No antigen is known for it. The sample carries other DNA sequences with the same CDR3.

This TCR derives from a man between 18 and 29 years old in good health and CMV-seropositive. Sequencing input: PBMCs.

The CDR3 DNA is TGTGCCAGCAGCTCTCAAGAGACCCAGTACTTC. This gives the protein CASSSQETQYF. V is TRBV7-9 and J is TRBJ2-5, with D unresolved. Trimming removed 4 bases from V and 2 bases from J, with 2 bases in between. There are 11 residues in the CDR3. Germline lookup yields CDR1 SEHNR and CDR2 FQNEAQ (reference sequence).